Listed below are T cell receptor beta chains from one sample, sequenced in a study of blood T cell repertoires in COVID-19. Libraries were prepared by immunoSEQ multiplex PCR; TCRdb keeps only in-frame clonotypes and omits some of them. This sample yields 310,000 or so clones, of which approximately 93% are seen a single time; around 2% belongs to the top ten. The source material was peripheral blood. The receptor source for this set is a woman aged 25-40 years with COVID-19, enrolled during active disease. Each CDR3 is given with its conserved first and last residue.

V gene,J gene,CDR3 protein
TRBV30,TRBJ1-1,CAWTPHQGMNTEAFF
TRBV19,TRBJ1-1,CASQVDRGRGEAFF
TRBV4-1,TRBJ2-1,CASSQTAAGLLGNNEQFF
TRBV23-1,TRBJ2-1,CASSQLRLAEITEQFF
TRBV7-2,TRBJ1-3,CASSLSGRSYGNTIYF
TRBV9,TRBJ2-1,CASSGYRGVGNEQFF
TRBV5-5,TRBJ2-3,CASSLGATPSTDTQYF
TRBV29-1,TRBJ1-2,CSVEGAGYTF
TRBV27,TRBJ2-2,CASSPRGQSTGELFF
TRBV7-2,TRBJ2-5,CASSVPPGETQYF
TRBV19,TRBJ2-7,CASSRAAGAYEQYF
TRBV10-3,TRBJ1-1,CAIRIRVMDTEAFF
TRBV4-1,TRBJ2-1,CASSQTPSGSSYNEQFF
TRBV7-3,TRBJ2-3,CASSLMPSGNTDTQYF
TRBV6-5,TRBJ1-6,CASRRAKEAAPLHF
TRBV5-5,TRBJ2-1,CASSSGTGDRYNEQFF
TRBV5-1,TRBJ1-3,CASSETGRSGNTIYF
TRBV2,TRBJ1-5,CASSVGTGNNQPQHF
TRBV4-2,TRBJ2-5,CASSQDLTGGRVETQYF
TRBV24-1,TRBJ1-6,CATSDLIPTQKANSPLHF
TRBV5-6,TRBJ2-3,CASSRADTQYF
TRBV9,TRBJ2-3,CASSVRQGATDTQYF
TRBV15,TRBJ2-5,CATSRGRVQETQYF
TRBV14,TRBJ1-2,CASSYWTGEGYTF
TRBV19,TRBJ1-5,CASSTLTTTGNNQPQHF
TRBV29-1,TRBJ1-2,CSVVNKGQGGYTF
TRBV19,TRBJ2-3,CASRGGPGRISTDTQYF
TRBV19,TRBJ1-6,CASAELSSYNSPLHF
TRBV5-4,TRBJ2-3,CASSSSGTTDTQYF
TRBV19,TRBJ1-5,CASSNWDRDRDQPQHF
TRBV30,TRBJ1-5,CAWRGVGTVNGPQHF
TRBV7-8,TRBJ1-5,CASSLQGTGGNQPQHF
TRBV6-5,TRBJ2-7,CASSPRSGSSYEQYF
TRBV4-2,TRBJ1-5,CASSQEGLTGTQPQHF
TRBV11-3,TRBJ2-2,CASSGNRIGELFF
TRBV24-1,TRBJ1-5,CATSDSDRLNQPQHF
TRBV11-3,TRBJ2-1,CASSLETGPYNEQFF
TRBV5-4,TRBJ2-3,CASSLVSSTDTQYF
TRBV10-3,TRBJ2-5,CAISESRGGQETQYF
TRBV19,TRBJ2-6,CASCKGQIAGANVLTF
TRBV28,TRBJ1-5,CASSRLQGSNQPQHF
TRBV12-3/TRBV12-4,TRBJ1-6,CASQPASGSPLHF
TRBV27,TRBJ1-1,CASSPGQMNTEAFF